This passage covers 25 T cell receptor beta chains from one sample sequenced in a study of shared clonotypes between healthy human individuals (dated by TCRdb to 2018 to 2021). Library prep was done by the immunoSEQ multiplex PCR assay. TCRdb obtained this table from immuneACCESS and retained in-frame rearrangements with V and J assigned. These tables miss some clones; where compared with another copy, unresolved V genes account for less than half of the shortfall, and the remainder is unexplained. This sample holds over 2,000,000 clones; roughly 93% were observed only once. The ten largest make up less than 2% of the sample. CD8 naive samples were obtained by positive selection for CCR7 among CD45RO-negative cells, yielding a CD45RA+CCR7+ population from which TemRA cells were excluded. The specimen sequenced was naive CD8+ T cells from PBMCs. The sample's cell subset or site, from its label and the paper: CD45RA+CCR7+. These receptors were collected from a man aged 18 to 30 in good health. Some clones in this sample may be carry-over from other donors' samples.

CDR3 in amino acids: CASSPYQSYNEQFF. CDR3 nucleotide sequence: TGTGCCAGCAGCCCCTACCAGTCCTACAATGAGCAGTTCTTC. The chain has TRBV11-1 and TRBJ2-1; D unresolved. Trimming left V 5 bases short and J 1 base short, with 9 bases between. The CDR3 is 14 amino acids. Looked up from germline, CDR1 is SGHAT and CDR2 is FQDESV (reference sequence).

The CDR3 sequence: CASSPYPRQGAGQPQHF. Written as DNA, the CDR3 is TGCGCCAGCAGCCCTTACCCCCGACAGGGGGCCGGTCAGCCCCAGCATTTT. The V and J genes are TRBV4-1 and TRBJ1-5; TRBD1 aligns across 10 bases. This CDR3 spans 17 amino acids. The germline V gene has CDR1 MGHRA and CDR2 YSYEKL. V dropped 4 bases and J dropped 6; count of bases not matched to a gene: 12.

The V call is TRBV6-6, the J call TRBJ2-1; no definite D call. The CDR3 consists of 15 residues. The V end was cut by 3 bases, the J end by 5 bases, with 14 bases between. Germline V gene data show CDR1 as MNHNY and CDR2 as SVGAGI (reference sequence). The CDR3 DNA is TGTGCCAGCAGTTATAACCTACGGGCCGACAATGAGCAGTTCTTC. As protein: CASSYNLRADNEQFF.

The CDR3 bases are TGTGCCAGTAGTATTGGGGCAGTGGGAGGAGAGACCCAGTACTTC. Encoded protein: CASSIGAVGGETQYF. The chain has TRBV19 and TRBJ2-5, with TRBD2 as a possible D gene (6 bases). CDR1 and CDR2 (germline): LNHDA, SQIVND (reference sequence). Trimming left V 3 bases short and J 4 bases short, with 15 bases between. The CDR3 extends over 15 amino acids.

This chain links TRBV6-5 with TRBJ2-5; 9 bases fit TRBD2. The CDR3 spans 15 residues. V lost 2 bases to trimming and J lost 4 bases; unmatched junction nucleotides: 5. Germline-derived CDR1 and CDR2 are MNHEY and SVGAGI. The DNA for the CDR3 is TGTGCCAGCAGTTACACTGAGACTAGCGGAGAGACCCAGTACTTC. It yields the protein CASSYTETSGETQYF.

The CDR3 nucleotides read TGCAGCGTTGAGCCGGGACAGGGGGTTGGCTACACCTTC. Amino acids: CSVEPGQGVGYTF. The chain employs TRBV29-1 and TRBJ1-2; the match to TRBD1 covers 11 bases. The CDR3 contains 13 residues. The V segment lost 3 bases and the J segment 7 bases; nucleotides outside the gene matches: 4. Per the germline V gene, CDR1 is SQVTM and CDR2 is ANQGSEA.

The chain recombines TRBV6-1 with TRBJ2-1; TRBD2 agrees at 7 bases. The CDR3 runs 14 residues. V lost 7 bases, J lost 7 bases, and 10 bases stayed unmatched. The V gene's germline CDR1 is MNHNS and CDR2 SASEGT. The CDR3 region is CASTPGLLVNEQFF. The CDR3 bases are TGTGCCAGCACCCCGGGACTACTGGTGAATGAGCAGTTCTTC.

The V and J genes are TRBV27 and TRBJ1-2; 8 nucleotides agree with TRBD1. This CDR3 has 11 residues. Per germline, CDR1 MNHEY and CDR2 SMNVEV (reference sequence). After removal of 10 bases from V and 7 bases from J, the junction contained 5 bases not matched to a gene. Here the CDR3 reads CATGQGRGYTF. CDR3 sequence (DNA): TGTGCCACTGGACAGGGCCGTGGCTACACCTTC.

The V and J genes are TRBV6-5 and TRBJ1-2; TRBD1 aligns across 10 bases. The CDR3 sequence is 15 residues long. The germline V gene encodes CDR1 MNHEY and CDR2 SVGAGI. The V gene end was trimmed by 0 bases and the J gene end by 10 bases; junction bases not matched to a gene: 8. CDR3 amino acids: CASSYSGTGEYDYTF. For the CDR3, the DNA is TGTGCCAGCAGTTACTCTGGGACAGGGGAGTACGACTACACCTTC.

This sequence joins TRBV19 and TRBJ2-2; D ambiguous. V lost 1 base and J 6 bases, leaving 9 bases between the germline ends. The CDR3 runs 14 residues. Per germline, CDR1 LNHDA and CDR2 SQIVND (reference sequence). The CDR3 loop reads CASSIARYSGELFF. The CDR3 DNA sequence: TGTGCCAGTAGTATAGCCCGGTACTCCGGGGAGCTGTTTTTT.

In the case of this clone: Other DNA sequences in this sample translate to the same CDR3. The chain recombines TRBV27 with TRBJ2-1; 12 bases agree with TRBD2. V shed 6 bases and J 0 bases; nucleotides not matched to a gene: 3. This CDR3 spans 16 amino acids. Germline loops: CDR1 MNHEY, CDR2 SMNVEV (reference sequence). CDR3 region: CASRLAGGPSYNEQFF. CDR3 DNA: TGTGCCAGCAGGCTAGCGGGAGGGCCCTCCTACAATGAGCAGTTCTTC.

The chain combines TRBV11-2 with TRBJ2-1, with 10 bases aligning to TRBD1. Germline V CDR1 and CDR2: SGHAT, FQNNGV. The CDR3 totals 16 residues. With 0 bases clipped from V and 8 bases from J, the junction kept 7 bases outside the gene matches. The CDR3 loop reads CASSLDRDRGHYEQFF. The CDR3 DNA sequence: TGTGCCAGCAGCTTAGACCGAGACAGGGGGCACTATGAGCAGTTCTTC.

This clone was picked up a small number of times. Distinct nucleotide sequences in the sample also encode this CDR3. As DNA, the CDR3 is TGTGCCAGCAGCTCCCTGGGGTCCAATCAGCCCCAGCATTTT. This translates into CASSSLGSNQPQHF. The chain employs TRBV7-9 and TRBJ1-5; D remains unclear. V shed 4 bases and J shed 3 bases, with 10 bases lying between them. The germline V gene encodes CDR1 SEHNR and CDR2 FQNEAQ (reference sequence). CDR3 size: 14 residues.

The rearrangement joins TRBV25-1 to TRBJ2-1; 13 nucleotides match TRBD2. V was pared by 4 bases and J by 8 bases, with 8 bases of the junction left unmatched. The CDR3 totals 16 residues. In germline, CDR1 is MGHDK, CDR2 SYGVNS. CDR3 in amino acids: CASSGGTSGMWDEQFF. As DNA, the CDR3 is TGTGCCAGCAGTGGTGGGACTAGCGGGATGTGGGATGAGCAGTTCTTC.

The V and J genes are TRBV11-2 and TRBJ2-1, with D possibly being TRBD2 (6 bases). In germline, CDR1 is SGHAT, CDR2 FQNNGV. The CDR3 covers 17 residues. V was clipped by 2 bases and J by 4 bases, with 18 bases between them. The CDR3 DNA reads TGTGCCAGCAGCTTAAAGGGTGCGGGATCCATTTACAATGAGCAGTTCTTC. Translating gives CASSLKGAGSIYNEQFF.

The V call is TRBV7-9, the J call TRBJ1-2; 7 bases align to TRBD1. Germline V CDR1 and CDR2: SEHNR, FQNEAQ (reference sequence). The CDR3 extends over 15 amino acids. Trimming at V came to 3 bases and at J to 3 bases, leaving 7 bases not matched to a gene. CDR3 DNA: TGTGCCAGCAGCTTCTTTACAGGGGATCACTATGGCTACACCTTC. It is translated as CASSFFTGDHYGYTF.

The J gene is TRBJ1-2, the V gene TRBV5-1; tentative D call: TRBD1 (6 bases). This CDR3 comprises 15 residues. CDR1 is SGHRS, CDR2 YFSETQ, per germline. The V end was cut by 0 bases, the J end by 1 base, with 10 bases between. As DNA, the CDR3 is TGCGCCAGCAGCTTGGCAGGGGATTTTAACTATGGCTACACCTTC. Its translation is CASSLAGDFNYGYTF.

The chain employs TRBV7-2 and TRBJ2-7, with D uncertain. Trimming cost V 1 base and J 8 bases, with 9 bases left between them. The CDR3 covers 12 residues. The germline V gene has CDR1 SGHTA and CDR2 FQGNSA. The DNA of the CDR3 is TGTGCCAGCAGCTTAGTAGGACGACAGCAGTACTTC. Residues: CASSLVGRQQYF. The whole variable domain, filled in from reference TRBV7-2 and TRBJ2-7, reads GAGVSQSPSNKVTEKGKDVELRCDPISGHTALYWYRQSLGQGLEFLIYFQGNSAPDKSGLPSDRFSAERTGGSVSTLTIQRTQQEDSAVYLCASSLVGRQQYFGPGTRLTVT.

This chain joins TRBV9 and TRBJ2-7; D is uncertain. Germline loops: CDR1 SGDLS, CDR2 YYNGEE. The germline V and J ends were trimmed by 0 bases and 2 bases, with 12 bases remaining between them. The length of the CDR3 is 15 residues. CDR3 region: CASSVVAGWTYEQYF. Written as DNA, the CDR3 is TGTGCCAGCAGCGTAGTGGCAGGTTGGACCTACGAGCAGTACTTC.

The rearrangement links TRBV29-1 to TRBJ2-5, with a weak D call TRBD2 (5 bases). The CDR3 has 16 residues. Germline V gives CDR1 SQVTM, CDR2 ANQGSEA. V lost 0 bases and J lost 5, with 19 bases in between. CDR3 sequence: CSVEDPEDFGWETQYF. The CDR3 DNA reads TGCAGCGTTGAAGATCCAGAGGACTTCGGGTGGGAGACCCAGTACTTC.

V usage is TRBV29-1 and J usage is TRBJ2-3; D not certain. From germline, CDR1 is SQVTM and CDR2 ANQGSEA. With 4 bases removed from V and 0 bases from J, the gap between germline ends came to 14 bases. This CDR3 is 15 amino acids long. This CDR3 reads CSVGRAASSTDTQYF. CDR3 coding DNA: TGCAGCGTTGGAAGGGCAGCCTCTAGCACAGATACGCAGTATTTT.

The chain joins TRBV7-9 to TRBJ2-1; D not certain. Trimming pared 3 bases from V and 3 bases from J, leaving 12 bases between. This CDR3 is built from 15 residues. Germline V gene lookup returns CDR1 SEHNR and CDR2 FQNEAQ (reference sequence). CDR3 nucleotides: TGTGCCAGCAGCTTGACTCGTTTTGACTACAATGAGCAGTTCTTC. Protein: CASSLTRFDYNEQFF.

This chain's CDR3 is CASSIVQGNTEAFF. CDR3 DNA: TGTGCCAGTAGTATAGTCCAGGGCAACACTGAAGCTTTCTTT. The chain employs TRBV19 and TRBJ1-1, with a weak D call TRBD1 (5 bases). Germline V gene lookup returns CDR1 LNHDA and CDR2 SQIVND (reference sequence). Trimming removed 1 base from V and 2 bases from J, with 8 bases in between. This CDR3 is 14 amino acids long.

The chain combines TRBV4-3 with TRBJ2-3; D may be TRBD2 (6 bases). The CDR3 consists of 16 residues. Germline-derived CDR1 and CDR2 are LGHNA and YSLEER. V gave up 0 bases and J gave up 0 bases, with 10 bases separating them. CDR3: CASSQDWGTSTDTQYF. In DNA, the CDR3 is TGCGCCAGCAGCCAAGACTGGGGGACTAGCACAGATACGCAGTATTTT.

This chain uses TRBV6-1 with TRBJ1-1; D gene ambiguous. This CDR3 contains 13 residues. Germline V gene data show CDR1 as MNHNS and CDR2 as SASEGT. V shed 4 bases and J shed 4 bases, with 10 bases lying between them. The CDR3: CASSAKWVTEAFF. The CDR3 DNA reads as TGTGCCAGCAGTGCCAAGTGGGTCACTGAAGCTTTCTTT.